This record concerns one T cell receptor beta chain sequence. Original analysis: Nucleated cell counts were estimated from reference gene primer amplification. Only in-frame clones appear in the TCRdb table, and some are missing; sequencing was by immunoSEQ multiplex PCR. V and J calls and clone size follow that table, whereas D and trimming were derived from the DNA. The sample has about 200,000 clones, 80% to 85% seen once; the top ten hold roughly 7%. This sample stems from a study of blood T cell repertoires in COVID-19. On the study more broadly: COVID-19 samples collected from the United States, Italy and Spain covered acute and convalescent phases.

Ages ranged from about 18 to 89 years, with residence in some 25 US areas. Recovered status in Cohort 3 required two negative PCRs, clearance, or symptom resolution. Germline assignment: CDR1 SGHAT and CDR2 FQNNGV. Trimming shortened V by 11 bases and J by 0 bases, and 26 bases separated the two germline ends. The CDR3 extends over 18 amino acids. The material sequenced was PBMCs or T cells enriched from blood (not recorded which). The receptor comes from a man aged 35 to 55 who had recovered from COVID-19. The chain recombines TRBV11-2 with TRBJ2-1; D perhaps matches TRBD2 (6 bases). Here the CDR3 DNA reads TGTGCCGATTTAACGGCAGGGACTCTACCGAACTCCTACAATGAGCAGTTCTTC. Its translation is CADLTAGTLPNSYNEQFF.